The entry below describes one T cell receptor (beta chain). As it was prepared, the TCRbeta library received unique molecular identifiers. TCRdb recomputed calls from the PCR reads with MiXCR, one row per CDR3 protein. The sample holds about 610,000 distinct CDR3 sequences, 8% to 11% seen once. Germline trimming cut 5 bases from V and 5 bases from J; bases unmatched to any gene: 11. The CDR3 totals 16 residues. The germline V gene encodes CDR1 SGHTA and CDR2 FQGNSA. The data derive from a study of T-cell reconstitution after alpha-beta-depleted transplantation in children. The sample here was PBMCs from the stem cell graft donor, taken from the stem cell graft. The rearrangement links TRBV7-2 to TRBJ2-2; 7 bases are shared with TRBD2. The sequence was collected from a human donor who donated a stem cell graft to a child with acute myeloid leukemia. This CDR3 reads CASSPSLTSRTGELFF. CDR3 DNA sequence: TGTGCCAGCAGCCCTTCCCTGACTAGCCGGACCGGGGAGCTGTTTTTT.